The 13 T cell receptor beta chains below come from one sample, sequenced in a study of blood T cell repertoires in COVID-19. Profiling relied on immunoSEQ multiplex PCR, and the TCRdb table lists in-frame clones only, not all of them. The table shows about 280,000 clones, with 87% occurring only once. The sequenced sample was PBMCs or T cells enriched from blood (not recorded which). The receptors were gathered from a woman aged 40 to 55 who had recovered from COVID-19.

The chain is built from TRBV4-3 and TRBJ1-1; D is unclear. Germline values: CDR1 LGHNA, CDR2 YSLEER. The CDR3 sequence is 14 residues long. Trimming removed 0 bases from V and 6 bases from J, with 11 bases in between. The CDR3 sequence is CASSQEPSRSEAFF. The CDR3 DNA follows: TGCGCCAGCAGCCAAGAGCCCTCCAGGTCTGAAGCTTTCTTT.

The gene calls are TRBV18 and TRBJ2-5, with D hard to call. Trimming stripped 3 bases from V and 2 bases from J, with 7 bases between. CDR1 KGHSH and CDR2 LQKENI come from the germline V gene. This CDR3 spans 13 amino acids. In DNA, the CDR3 is TGTGCCAGCTCACCTATAACACAAGAGACCCAGTACTTC. Its protein is CASSPITQETQYF.

The gene calls are TRBV3-1 (or the pseudogene TRBV3-2) and TRBJ1-3; a weak D match, TRBD1 (5 bases). Germline CDR1 is LGHDT and CDR2 is YNNKEL (reference sequence). V lost 1 base to trimming and J lost 2 bases, with 12 bases between them. This CDR3 has 16 residues. This CDR3 is CASSQVQASPGNTIYF. In nucleotides, the CDR3 is TGTGCCAGCAGCCAAGTACAGGCCTCGCCTGGAAACACCATATATTTT.

The chain recombines TRBV6-2 or TRBV6-3 with TRBJ2-7; 12 nucleotides match TRBD2. The germline CDR1 and CDR2 sequences are MNHEY and SVGEGT. The CDR3 runs to 15 residues. Losses at the gene ends were 6 bases for V and 6 bases for J; bases not matched to a gene: 9. CDR3: CASSETSGRSFEQYF. As DNA, the CDR3 is TGTGCCAGCAGCGAGACTAGCGGGAGATCATTCGAGCAGTACTTC.

V is TRBV9 and J is TRBJ2-2, with 7 positions matching TRBD1. CDR3 length: 15 amino acids. V trimming: 0 bases; J trimming: 6 bases; junction bases outside the gene matches: 5. CDR1 is SGDLS and CDR2 is YYNGEE in the germline V gene. The CDR3 protein is CASSVEGQGAGELFF. Here the CDR3 DNA reads TGTGCCAGCAGCGTAGAGGGCCAGGGGGCCGGGGAGCTGTTTTTT.

This chain uses TRBV5-1 with TRBJ2-1; a possible D gene is TRBD2 (5 bases). CDR1 is SGHRS and CDR2 is YFSETQ in the germline V gene. V dropped 3 bases and J dropped 6 bases, with 16 bases sitting between them. The CDR3 has 15 residues. The CDR3 DNA is TGCGCCAGCAGCTCCGGGATAGTATCTATCAATGAGCAGTTCTTC. It translates to CASSSGIVSINEQFF.

This sequence joins TRBV25-1 and TRBJ2-1, with a possible D match to TRBD2 (5 bases). Trimming cost V 5 bases and J 1 base, with 12 bases left between them. Germline CDR1 reads MGHDK; CDR2 reads SYGVNS. This CDR3 comprises 15 residues. The CDR3 DNA reads TGTGCCAGCAGTAGCCCGGGAACATCCTACAATGAGCAGTTCTTC. Translated, it gives CASSSPGTSYNEQFF. Full variable domain (rest looked up from reference TRBV25-1 and TRBJ2-1): EADIYQTPRYLVIGTGKKITLECSQTMGHDKMYWYQQDPGMELHLIHYSYGVNSTEKGDLSSESTVSRIRTEHFPLTLESARPSHTSQYLCASSSPGTSYNEQFFGPGTRLTVL.

CDR3 in DNA: TGTGCCATAGCCCGCGAGGGGGTAGAGACCCAGTACTTC. Encoded protein: CAIAREGVETQYF. The chain is built from TRBV10-3 and TRBJ2-5, with D possibly matching TRBD1 (6 bases). The CDR3 is 13 residues long. Germline V gene data show CDR1 as ENHRY and CDR2 as SYGVKD. V shed 9 bases and J shed 4 bases, with 15 bases lying between them.

This clone was recorded once. This rearrangement joins TRBV7-9 to TRBJ2-5, with D perhaps matching TRBD2 (6 bases). In germline, CDR1 is SEHNR, CDR2 FQNEAQ (reference sequence). This CDR3 comprises 16 residues. V dropped 3 bases and J dropped 4 bases, with 18 bases sitting between them. The CDR3 DNA is TGTGCCAGCAGCTTTCTCGAGGCCGGGGGAGGAGAGACCCAGTACTTC. Its translation: CASSFLEAGGGETQYF. The complete variable domain, with remaining parts taken from reference TRBV7-9 and TRBJ2-5, reads DTGVSQNPRHKITKRGQNVTFRCDPISEHNRLYWYRQTLGQGPEFLTYFQNEAQLEKSRLLSDRFSAERPKGSFSTLEIQRTEQGDSAMYLCASSFLEAGGGETQYFGPGTRLLVL.

The V call is TRBV20-1, the J call TRBJ2-1; no firm D call. Germline values: CDR1 DFQATT, CDR2 SNEGSKA (reference sequence). This CDR3 has 11 amino acids. Trimming cost V 6 bases and J 5 bases, with 8 bases left between them. The DNA for the CDR3 is TGCAGTGCCCGCCGCGACAATGAGCAGTTCTTC. It codes for CSARRDNEQFF.

The chain links TRBV7-2 to TRBJ2-2, with 13 bases fitting TRBD2. Trimming at V came to 5 bases and at J to 6 bases, leaving 6 bases not matched to a gene. The CDR3 extends over 16 amino acids. Germline V gene data show CDR1 as SGHTA and CDR2 as FQGNSA. This CDR3 reads CASSGQTSGRSGELFF. In DNA form, the CDR3 reads TGTGCCAGCAGCGGACAGACTAGCGGGAGGTCCGGGGAGCTGTTTTTT.

The rearrangement uses TRBV7-9 and TRBJ2-4; the D gene is possibly TRBD2 (6 bases). CDR3 length equals 14 residues. The ends were cut back, 2 bases at V and 3 bases at J, with 8 bases in the middle. CDR1 is SEHNR and CDR2 is FQNEAQ in the germline V gene (reference sequence). The DNA of the CDR3 is TGTGCCAGCAGCTTAACCGGGGGCAAAAACATTCAGTACTTC. This encodes CASSLTGGKNIQYF.

This chain joins TRBV3-1 (or the pseudogene TRBV3-2) and TRBJ2-1; 9 positions agree with TRBD2. V dropped 1 base and J dropped 4; count of bases not matched to a gene: 5. Germline CDR1 is LGHDT and CDR2 is YNNKEL (reference sequence). CDR3 length equals 16 residues. The CDR3 DNA reads as TGTGCCAGCAGCCAAGGTGAGGCGGGAGGGTACAATGAGCAGTTCTTC. Translated: CASSQGEAGGYNEQFF.